This T cell receptor (beta chain) was found in a study of cytomegalovirus exposure and HLA in healthy donors. Overall study findings and caveats: From TCR beta sequences, most subjects' HLA-A and HLA-B alleles were reportedly predicted accurately.

The CDR3 extends over 13 amino acids. Germline V lookup: CDR1 SGHRS, CDR2 YFSETQ. V lost 0 bases and J lost 3, with 4 bases in between. With respect to this clone: The antigen remains unidentified.

The primer mix had 60 Vbeta and 13 Jbeta primers. Sequenced by immunoSEQ multiplex PCR; TCRdb stores in-frame clones only, minus some. Of some 150,000 clones in the sample, about 9.1% were seen once. This TCR was sampled from a woman in her 40s in good health and CMV-seropositive. The rearrangement links TRBV5-1 to TRBJ2-1; D uncertain. The specimen was PBMCs. The CDR3 sequence: CASSLDIYNEQFF. The CDR3 nucleotides are TGCGCCAGCAGCTTGGACATCTACAATGAGCAGTTCTTC. The full variable domain, completed using reference TRBV5-1 and TRBJ2-1, is KAGVTQTPRYLIKTRGQQVTLSCSPISGHRSVSWYQQTPGQGLQFLFEYFSETQRNKGNFPGRFSGRQFSNSRSEMNVSTLELGDSALYLCASSLDIYNEQFFGPGTRLTVL.